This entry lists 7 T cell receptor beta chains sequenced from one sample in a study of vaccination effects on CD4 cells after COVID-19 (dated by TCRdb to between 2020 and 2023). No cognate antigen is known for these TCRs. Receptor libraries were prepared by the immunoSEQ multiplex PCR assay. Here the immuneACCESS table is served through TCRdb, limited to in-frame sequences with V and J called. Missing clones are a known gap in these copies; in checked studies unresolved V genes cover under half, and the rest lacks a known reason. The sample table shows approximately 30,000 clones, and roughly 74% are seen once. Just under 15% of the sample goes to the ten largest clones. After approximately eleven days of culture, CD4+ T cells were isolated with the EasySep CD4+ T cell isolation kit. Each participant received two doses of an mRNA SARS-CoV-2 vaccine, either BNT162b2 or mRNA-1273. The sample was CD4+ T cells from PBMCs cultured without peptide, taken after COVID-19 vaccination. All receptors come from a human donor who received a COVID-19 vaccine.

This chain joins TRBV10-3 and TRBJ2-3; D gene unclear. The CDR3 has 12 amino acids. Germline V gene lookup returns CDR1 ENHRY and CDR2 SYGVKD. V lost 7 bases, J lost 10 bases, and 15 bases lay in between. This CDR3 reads CAIMEGTQPQYF. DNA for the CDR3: TGTGCCATCATGGAAGGAACCCAGCCGCAGTATTTT.

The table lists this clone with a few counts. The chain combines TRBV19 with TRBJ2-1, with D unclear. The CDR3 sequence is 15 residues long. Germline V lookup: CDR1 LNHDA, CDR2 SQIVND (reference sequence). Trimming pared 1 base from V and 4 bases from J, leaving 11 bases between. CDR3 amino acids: CASSIGIYEYNEQFF. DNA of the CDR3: TGTGCCAGTAGTATAGGGATCTACGAGTACAATGAGCAGTTCTTC.

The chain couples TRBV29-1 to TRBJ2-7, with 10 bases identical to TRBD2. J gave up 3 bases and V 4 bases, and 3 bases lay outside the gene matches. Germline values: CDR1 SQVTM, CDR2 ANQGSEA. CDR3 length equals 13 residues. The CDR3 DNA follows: TGCAGCGTTGGTTCTAGCGGGAGCTACGAGCAGTACTTC. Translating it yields CSVGSSGSYEQYF.

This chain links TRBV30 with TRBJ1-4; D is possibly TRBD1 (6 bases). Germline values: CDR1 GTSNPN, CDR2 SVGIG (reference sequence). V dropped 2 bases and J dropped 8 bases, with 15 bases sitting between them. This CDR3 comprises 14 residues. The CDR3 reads CAWSPGGRSEKLFF. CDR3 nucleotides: TGTGCCTGGAGTCCGGGGGGCAGGAGCGAAAAACTGTTTTTT. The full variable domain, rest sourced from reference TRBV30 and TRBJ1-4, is SQTIHQWPATLVQPVGSPLSLECTVEGTSNPNLYWYRQAAGRGLQLLFYSVGIGQISSEVPQNLSASRPQDRQFILSSKKLLLSDSGFYLCAWSPGGRSEKLFFGSGTQLSVL.

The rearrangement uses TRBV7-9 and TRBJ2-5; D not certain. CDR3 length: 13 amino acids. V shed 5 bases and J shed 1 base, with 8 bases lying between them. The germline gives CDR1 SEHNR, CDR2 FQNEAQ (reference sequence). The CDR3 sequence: CASSLGPQETQYF. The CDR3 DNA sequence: TGTGCCAGCAGCCTCGGGCCCCAAGAGACCCAGTACTTC.

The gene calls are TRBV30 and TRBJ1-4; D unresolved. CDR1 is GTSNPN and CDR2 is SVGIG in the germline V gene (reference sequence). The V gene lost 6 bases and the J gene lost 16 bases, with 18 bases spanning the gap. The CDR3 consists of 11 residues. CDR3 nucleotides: TGTGCCTGTCATAATTCCGGGCCCCCGTTTTTT. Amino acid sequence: CACHNSGPPFF. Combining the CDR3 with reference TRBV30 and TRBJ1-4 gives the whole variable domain SQTIHQWPATLVQPVGSPLSLECTVEGTSNPNLYWYRQAAGRGLQLLFYSVGIGQISSEVPQNLSASRPQDRQFILSSKKLLLSDSGFYLCACHNSGPPFFGSGTQLSVL.

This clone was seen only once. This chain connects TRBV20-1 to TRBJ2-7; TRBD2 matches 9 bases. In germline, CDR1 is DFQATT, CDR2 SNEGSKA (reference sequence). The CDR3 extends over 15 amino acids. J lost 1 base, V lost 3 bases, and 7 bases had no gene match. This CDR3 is CSASSGSGPSYEQYF. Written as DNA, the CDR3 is TGCAGTGCTAGTAGCGGGAGCGGCCCATCCTACGAGCAGTACTTC.